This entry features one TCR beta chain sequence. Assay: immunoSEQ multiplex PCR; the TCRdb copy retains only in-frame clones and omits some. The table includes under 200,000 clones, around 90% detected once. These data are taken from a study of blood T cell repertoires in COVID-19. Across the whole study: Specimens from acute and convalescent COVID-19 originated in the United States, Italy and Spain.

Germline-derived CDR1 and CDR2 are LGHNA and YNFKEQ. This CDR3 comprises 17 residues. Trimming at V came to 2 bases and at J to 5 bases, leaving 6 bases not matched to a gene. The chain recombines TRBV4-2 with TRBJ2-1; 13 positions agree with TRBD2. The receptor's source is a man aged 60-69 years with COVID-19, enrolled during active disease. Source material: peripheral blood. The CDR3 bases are TGTGCCAGCAGCCAACGGGTCGGACTAGCGGGGGACAATGAGCAGTTCTTC. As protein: CASSQRVGLAGDNEQFF.